One and the same sample provided the 14 T cell receptor beta chains below, sequenced in a study of cytomegalovirus exposure and HLA in healthy donors. Primers: 60 Vbeta forward and 13 Jbeta reverse. TCRdb keeps only in-frame clones here, not all; method: immunoSEQ multiplex PCR. The sample totals 200,000 to 250,000 clones. The sequenced sample consisted of PBMCs. The receptors derive from a woman aged 25-40 years in good health and CMV-seropositive.

This chain connects TRBV18 to TRBJ2-5; D might be TRBD1 (6 bases). Between the trimmed V and J ends, which lost 5 bases and 1 base, there was a span of 11 bases. Per the germline V gene, CDR1 is KGHSH and CDR2 is LQKENI. The CDR3 sequence is 14 residues long. CDR3 nucleotides: TGTGCCAGCTCAGATACAGGGATCCAAGAGACCCAGTACTTC. This sequence encodes CASSDTGIQETQYF.

Here the CDR3 reads CSVPAYNEQFF. The CDR3 DNA is TGCAGTGTGCCAGCCTACAATGAGCAGTTCTTC. The chain is built from TRBV20-1 and TRBJ2-1, with D unresolved. The CDR3 is 11 residues long. V shed 7 bases and J shed 2 bases, with 6 bases lying between them. Germline V lookup: CDR1 DFQATT, CDR2 SNEGSKA (reference sequence).

The chain combines TRBV11-2 with TRBJ2-6; 7 bases are shared with TRBD1. Per the germline V gene, CDR1 is SGHAT and CDR2 is FQNNGV. The CDR3 consists of 16 residues. With 5 bases clipped from V and 2 bases from J, the junction kept 6 bases outside the gene matches. In DNA, the CDR3 is TGTGCCAGCAGCCTCGACAGGGTCGCTGGGGCCAACGTCCTGACTTTC. It translates to CASSLDRVAGANVLTF.

V is TRBV18 and J is TRBJ1-1, with 8 bases aligning to TRBD1. Germline values: CDR1 KGHSH, CDR2 LQKENI. V was clipped by 5 bases and J by 5 bases; unmatched bases: 4. The length of the CDR3 is 13 residues. CDR3 residues: CASSIDRGTEAFF. CDR3 DNA: TGTGCCAGCTCAATCGACAGGGGAACTGAAGCTTTCTTT.

The chain is built from TRBV11-3 and TRBJ2-1, with TRBD2 matching over 7 bases. CDR1 and CDR2 (germline): SGHNT, YENEEA. The trim removed 1 base at V and 3 bases at J, leaving 6 bases unmatched. The CDR3 totals 16 residues. As DNA, the CDR3 is TGTGCCAGCAGCTTAGCCGGCCAGCGGGACTACAATGAGCAGTTCTTC. Its translation is CASSLAGQRDYNEQFF. The complete variable domain, with remaining parts taken from reference TRBV11-3 and TRBJ2-1, reads EAGVVQSPRYKIIEKKQPVAFWCNPISGHNTLYWYLQNLGQGPELLIRYENEEAVDDSQLPKDRFSAERLKGVDSTLKIQPAELGDSAVYLCASSLAGQRDYNEQFFGPGTRLTVL.

The chain is built from TRBV19 and TRBJ1-2, with 10 bases lining up with TRBD1. Germline CDR1 reads LNHDA; CDR2 reads SQIVND (reference sequence). This CDR3 has 14 amino acids. Trimming removed 6 bases from V and 4 bases from J; junction bases left unmatched: 5. The CDR3 nucleotides read TGTGCCAGTAGGGACAGGGGGAATCTCTATGGCTACACCTTC. It encodes CASRDRGNLYGYTF.

This chain uses TRBV29-1 with TRBJ1-4; a weak D match, TRBD1 (5 bases). V lost 2 bases and J 5 bases, leaving 9 bases between the germline ends. Germline lookup yields CDR1 SQVTM and CDR2 ANQGSEA. The CDR3 has 13 residues. The CDR3 DNA sequence: TGCAGCGTTGAATTCCAGGGCAATGAAAAACTGTTTTTT. Its translation is CSVEFQGNEKLFF.

The chain employs TRBV11-2 and TRBJ2-1, with 8 positions matching TRBD2. The CDR3 loop spans 18 amino acids. Trimming at V came to 4 bases and at J to 2 bases, leaving 13 bases not matched to a gene. Germline V gene data show CDR1 as SGHAT and CDR2 as FQNNGV. CDR3 sequence (DNA): TGTGCCAGCAGCTCCCCGGCTAGCTCGGGACTAGCCTACAATGAGCAGTTCTTC. It specifies CASSSPASSGLAYNEQFF.

The rearrangement uses TRBV28 and TRBJ2-1, with 8 bases lining up with TRBD2. Germline V gene sequence: CDR1 MDHEN, CDR2 SYDVKM. This CDR3 is built from 17 residues. Germline trimming cut 7 bases from V and 0 bases from J; bases unmatched to any gene: 11. CDR3 nucleotide sequence: TGTGCCAGCACCGGGGGGGGATTTCTAAGCTCCTACAATGAGCAGTTCTTC. Residues: CASTGGGFLSSYNEQFF.

The J gene is TRBJ1-6, the V gene TRBV7-8; D unclear. Trimming stripped 0 bases from V and 0 bases from J, with 9 bases between. Germline loops: CDR1 SGHVS, CDR2 FQNEAQ. CDR3 size: 17 residues. The CDR3 reads CASSLARTASYNSPLHF. The DNA of the CDR3 is TGTGCCAGCAGCTTAGCGAGAACTGCCTCCTATAATTCACCCCTCCACTTT.

The chain is built from TRBV5-1 and TRBJ2-7, with a possible D match to TRBD1 (5 bases). The CDR3 totals 12 residues. The germline gives CDR1 SGHRS, CDR2 YFSETQ. The V gene lost 4 bases and the J gene lost 4 bases, with 9 bases spanning the gap. For the CDR3, the DNA is TGCGCCAGCAGCCGGACATCTTACGAGCAGTACTTC. Translation: CASSRTSYEQYF.

CDR3 in DNA: TGCAGCGGATCAGGGACAGGACTTAGCAATCAGCCCCAGCATTTT. This encodes CSGSGTGLSNQPQHF. V is TRBV29-1 and J is TRBJ1-5; the match to TRBD1 covers 8 bases. V lost 7 bases to trimming and J lost 0 bases; unmatched junction nucleotides: 8. CDR3 length: 15 amino acids. Germline V lookup: CDR1 SQVTM, CDR2 ANQGSEA.

The chain has TRBV6-1 and TRBJ2-1, with TRBD1 matching 8 bases. Germline CDR1 is MNHNS and CDR2 is SASEGT. This CDR3 has 14 residues. The V segment lost 7 bases and the J segment 2 bases; nucleotides outside the gene matches: 4. This CDR3 is CASNGQGTYNEQFF. DNA for the CDR3: TGTGCCAGCAATGGACAGGGCACCTACAATGAGCAGTTCTTC.

The rearrangement uses TRBV19 and TRBJ1-5, with D perhaps TRBD1 (5 bases). V dropped 5 bases and J dropped 6 bases, with 20 bases sitting between them. The germline V gene has CDR1 LNHDA and CDR2 SQIVND (reference sequence). This CDR3 is built from 16 residues. The CDR3 coding sequence is TGTGCCAGTAGTGCTCCCGGGGGGTCTGCGCGTCAGCCCCAGCATTTT. Its protein is CASSAPGGSARQPQHF.